This T cell receptor (beta chain) was recorded in a study of control samples from healthy donors and cancer patients (dated by TCRdb to the early 2020s). Reading from cysteine to phenylalanine, the CDR3 counts 15 amino acids. Only the CDR3 portion is preserved as DNA: 45 bases, with reading frame beginning at the first base. V loses 3 bases at its end and J loses 5 bases; junction bases beyond the gene matches: 9. Reading the germline V gene gives CDR1 KGHSH and CDR2 LQKENI. Preparation of the library involved the immunoSEQ multiplex PCR assay. This is the immuneACCESS table as TCRdb keeps it, with only in-frame sequences that have V and J called. A part of the clones is gone; compared with another copy, unresolved V genes explain less than half, and the rest is unexplained. The sample includes some 140,000 clones, with around 92% observed a single time. The ten largest clonotypes hold approximately 8% of the sample.

Details on this clone: Its antigen is unknown. No much larger clonotype is one base removed from it; base qualities were not supplied.

The origin of this receptor is a man aged 50 or older with head and neck cancer. The rearrangement combines TRBV18 with TRBJ1-1; the central 7 bases match TRBD1. What was sequenced was PBMCs. The nucleotides are TGTGCCAGCTCACCTCGTGACAGGGCGGGTACTGAAGCTTTCTTT. It encodes CASSPRDRAGTEAFF.